This T cell receptor (beta chain) is drawn from a study of blood T cells in healthy people across ages. The second PCR ran roughly 6 to 11 cycles with a sample-barcoded 5' primer and J-beta primers. TCRdb called the 5' RACE reads again in MiXCR, with one record for every CDR3 protein. The sample holds 750,000 or so distinct CDR3 sequences, around a quarter seen once. With 6 bases removed from V and 8 bases from J, the gap between germline ends came to 21 bases. Germline V gives CDR1 SGHRS, CDR2 YFSETQ. The CDR3 totals 15 residues. This sample was shared with a second study, whose subject was T cells of mothers and their children.

This TCR was recovered from a boy between 10 and 17 years old in good health. The material sequenced was blood. The chain couples TRBV5-1 to TRBJ2-1, with D perhaps assigned TRBD1 or TRBD2 (5 bases each). The CDR3 sequence: CASKVGTTGNDEQFF. DNA of the CDR3: TGCGCCAGCAAGGTGGGGACCACCGGAAACGATGAGCAGTTCTTC.